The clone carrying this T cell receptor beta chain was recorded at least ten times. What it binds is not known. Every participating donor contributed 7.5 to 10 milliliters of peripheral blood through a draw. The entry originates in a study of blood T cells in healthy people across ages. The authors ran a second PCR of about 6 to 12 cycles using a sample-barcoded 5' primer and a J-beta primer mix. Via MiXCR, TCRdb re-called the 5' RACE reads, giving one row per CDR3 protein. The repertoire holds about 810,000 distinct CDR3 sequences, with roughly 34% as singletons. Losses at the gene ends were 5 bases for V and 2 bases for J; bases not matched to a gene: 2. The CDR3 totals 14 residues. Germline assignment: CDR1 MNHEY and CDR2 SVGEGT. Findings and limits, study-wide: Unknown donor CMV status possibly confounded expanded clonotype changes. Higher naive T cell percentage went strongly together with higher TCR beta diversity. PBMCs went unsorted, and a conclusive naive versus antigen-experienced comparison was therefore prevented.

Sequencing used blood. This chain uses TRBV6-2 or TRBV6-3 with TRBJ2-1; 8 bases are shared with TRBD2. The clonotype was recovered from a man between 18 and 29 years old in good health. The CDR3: CASSRAGAYNEQFF. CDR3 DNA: TGTGCCAGCAGTCGAGCGGGGGCCTACAATGAGCAGTTCTTC.